This T cell receptor (beta chain) was sequenced for a study of cytomegalovirus exposure and HLA in healthy donors. Broader study findings: In a later analysis, 16,951 TCR beta sequences were associated with HLA alleles at 0.05 false discovery rate.

Only a few counts were recorded for this clone. Its matching antigen is unknown. Amplification used 60 Vbeta primers and 13 Jbeta primers. Assay: immunoSEQ multiplex PCR; the TCRdb copy retains only in-frame clones and omits some. The table records 85,000 to 120,000 clones, 63% of them present only once. The CDR3 is made up of 17 amino acids. V dropped 3 bases and J dropped 2; count of bases not matched to a gene: 10. Germline V gene lookup returns CDR1 MRHNA and CDR2 SNTAGT. This clonotype was obtained from a human donor in good health. The J gene is TRBJ2-3, the V gene TRBV6-4; TRBD2 matches at 8 bases. The sample was PBMCs. The CDR3 loop is CASSEPGGPQFTDTQYF. The CDR3 DNA reads TGTGCCAGCAGTGAGCCGGGAGGGCCCCAATTCACAGATACGCAGTATTTT.